The 28 T cell receptor beta chains below come from one sample, sequenced in a study of patients and donors after allogeneic stem cell transplantation. TCRdb fed the RT-PCR reads into MiXCR, producing one record per CDR3 protein. Among approximately 17,000 distinct CDR3 sequences, around a quarter were seen once, and the ten largest hold 35% to 45%. The sequenced sample was blood, either unsorted or a sorted T cell fraction (not recorded which). Receptors originate from a human donor who was either an allogeneic HSCT recipient or a stem cell or donor lymphocyte infusion donor (not recorded which). It is not recorded whose cells these are; they may come from a transplant donor.

This rearrangement joins TRBV4-1 to TRBJ1-5; possible D gene TRBD1, 5 bases. Trimming left V 3 bases short and J 5 bases short, with 14 bases between. Per the germline V gene, CDR1 is MGHRA and CDR2 is YSYEKL. The CDR3 consists of 15 residues. CDR3 in amino acids: CASSHRGTLDQPQHF. The CDR3 nucleotides are TGCGCCAGCAGCCACAGAGGGACTTTGGATCAGCCCCAGCATTTT.

The table lists this clonotype with many counts. The chain links TRBV5-6 to TRBJ2-2, with D possibly being TRBD1 (5 bases). Trimming pared 0 bases from V and 4 bases from J, leaving 7 bases between. Germline assignment: CDR1 SGHDT and CDR2 YYEEEE. This CDR3 contains 14 residues. CDR3 region: CASSLAGITGELFF. In DNA, the CDR3 is TGTGCCAGCAGCTTGGCAGGGATCACCGGGGAGCTGTTTTTT. The full variable domain, in which reference TRBV5-6 and TRBJ2-2 provide the parts outside the CDR3, is DAGVTQSPTHLIKTRGQQVTLRCSPKSGHDTVSWYQQALGQGPQFIFQYYEEEERQRGNFPDRFSGHQFPNYSSELNVNALLLGDSALYLCASSLAGITGELFFGEGSRLTVL.

The chain is built from TRBV2 and TRBJ1-1, with D maybe TRBD1 (6 bases). V lost 5 bases, J lost 6 bases, and 16 bases lay in between. The CDR3 covers 14 residues. The germline gives CDR1 SNHLY, CDR2 FYNNEI. CDR3 in DNA: TGTGCCAGCAGTCCCGTTACAGGGAGGGCTGAAGCTTTCTTT. Amino acids: CASSPVTGRAEAFF. Complete variable domain (other parts from reference TRBV2 and TRBJ1-1): EPEVTQTPSHQVTQMGQEVILRCVPISNHLYFYWYRQILGQKVEFLVSFYNNEISEKSEIFDDQFSVERPDGSNFTLKIRSTKLEDSAMYFCASSPVTGRAEAFFGQGTRLTVV.

V and J are TRBV19 and TRBJ1-1, with D maybe TRBD1 (5 bases). Germline CDR1 and CDR2: LNHDA and SQIVND (reference sequence). The CDR3 covers 15 residues. Trimming shortened V by 8 bases and J by 3 bases, and 19 bases separated the two germline ends. The DNA of the CDR3 is TGTGCCAGTCGCTCTCCGGGACGACTGTACACTGAAGCTTTCTTT. This sequence encodes CASRSPGRLYTEAFF.

The sample holds a few counts of this clonotype. The rearrangement uses TRBV4-1 and TRBJ1-4; D may be TRBD1 (5 bases). The CDR3 has 16 residues. Trimming stripped 0 bases from V and 6 bases from J, with 14 bases between. Germline V gives CDR1 MGHRA, CDR2 YSYEKL. The CDR3 region is CASSQDSRAGHEKLFF. The DNA for the CDR3 is TGCGCCAGCAGCCAAGATTCGAGGGCAGGGCATGAAAAACTGTTTTTT.

The CDR3 here is CAISESYEKLFF. The CDR3 DNA reads as TGTGCCATCAGTGAGTCGTATGAAAAACTGTTTTTT. This rearrangement joins TRBV10-3 to TRBJ1-4; D is unresolved. With 0 bases removed from V and 6 bases from J, the gap between germline ends came to 2 bases. Germline V gene lookup returns CDR1 ENHRY and CDR2 SYGVKD. The CDR3 has 12 residues.

The chain has TRBV15 and TRBJ1-3; D ambiguous. The CDR3 covers 12 residues. V was shortened by 0 bases and J by 9 bases, with 6 bases between the two germline ends. Per the germline V gene, CDR1 is LNHNV and CDR2 is YYDKDF (reference sequence). The CDR3 sequence is CATSRDWTTIYF. CDR3 in DNA: TGTGCCACCAGCAGAGATTGGACCACCATATATTTT.

The chain recombines TRBV15 with TRBJ2-7; D is uncertain. Germline CDR1 is LNHNV and CDR2 is YYDKDF (reference sequence). The CDR3 runs 13 residues. The V and J ends lost 0 bases and 2 bases respectively, with 5 bases between them. CDR3 in DNA: TGTGCCACCAGCAGAGACCCAGCCTACGAGCAGTACTTC. Protein sequence: CATSRDPAYEQYF.

This clonotype has just a few counts. The chain is built from TRBV5-1 and TRBJ1-1, with TRBD1 matching 10 bases. V lost 1 base, J lost 0 bases, and 3 bases stayed unmatched. This CDR3 is built from 16 residues. Germline CDR1 SGHRS, CDR2 YFSETQ. CDR3 DNA: TGCGCCAGCAGCTTGAGACAGGGGGCCGTGAACACTGAAGCTTTCTTT. This codes for CASSLRQGAVNTEAFF.

This chain links TRBV29-1 with TRBJ2-3; D may match TRBD1 or TRBD2 (6 bases each). Germline V CDR1 and CDR2: SQVTM, ANQGSEA. The CDR3 is 15 residues long. V was clipped by 8 bases and J by 2 bases, with 20 bases between them. The DNA for the CDR3 is TGCAGCACCCGGGACGGGGGCCATTTCACAGATACGCAGTATTTT. As protein: CSTRDGGHFTDTQYF.

In this sample, this clonotype turned up a few times. The gene calls are TRBV29-1 and TRBJ1-2; D gene uncertain. Trimming took 7 bases from V and 8 from J, leaving 17 bases between them. In germline, CDR1 is SQVTM, CDR2 ANQGSEA. The CDR3 spans 12 residues. The CDR3 reads CSGEGGEFGYTF. DNA for the CDR3: TGCAGCGGGGAAGGCGGCGAGTTCGGCTACACCTTC.

The chain recombines TRBV7-9 with TRBJ1-6; D unresolved. The germline V gene encodes CDR1 SEHNR and CDR2 FQNEAQ (reference sequence). This CDR3 region has 12 residues. The V end was cut by 5 bases, the J end by 14 bases, with 13 bases between. CDR3 nucleotides: TGTGCCAGCAGCCGGAACGAGGCCACCCTCCACTTT. It translates to CASSRNEATLHF.

V usage is TRBV10-3 and J usage is TRBJ2-5; 14 nucleotides agree with TRBD2. Germline loops: CDR1 ENHRY, CDR2 SYGVKD. The CDR3 spans 16 residues. Trimming cost V 4 bases and J 3 bases; bases outside gene matches: 4. CDR3: CAISAGTSGGEETQYF. For the CDR3, the DNA is TGTGCCATCAGTGCCGGGACTAGCGGGGGAGAAGAGACCCAGTACTTC.

By share of the sample, this clonotype is medium-sized. The chain is built from TRBV28 and TRBJ1-1; weak D call: TRBD1 (5 bases). The CDR3 is 14 residues long. V was cut by 5 bases and J by 1 base, with 11 bases left in between. Germline loops: CDR1 MDHEN, CDR2 SYDVKM. Here the CDR3 reads CASSLPGQNTEAFF. CDR3 nucleotides: TGTGCCAGCAGTCTGCCTGGACAGAACACTGAAGCTTTCTTT.

This clonotype has at least ten counts. The J gene is TRBJ2-1, the V gene TRBV7-9; possibly TRBD2 for D (5 bases). CDR1 and CDR2 (germline): SEHNR, FQNEAQ (reference sequence). V lost 7 bases and J 6 bases, leaving 16 bases between the germline ends. The CDR3 covers 14 residues. CDR3 region: CASNIPGLVNEQFF. The DNA for the CDR3 is TGTGCCAGCAACATTCCCGGACTTGTCAATGAGCAGTTCTTC.

This clonotype appeared many times. The genes are TRBV6-6 and TRBJ1-5; 7 bases align to TRBD1. Germline values: CDR1 MNHNY, CDR2 SVGAGI (reference sequence). V gave up 6 bases and J gave up 3 bases; unmatched junction bases: 5. The CDR3 covers 14 residues. DNA of the CDR3: TGTGCCAGCAGACACAGGGGCTTCAATCAGCCCCAGCATTTT. It encodes CASRHRGFNQPQHF.

J is TRBJ1-1 and V is TRBV5-1, with a possible D match to TRBD1 (6 bases). From germline, CDR1 is SGHRS and CDR2 YFSETQ. This CDR3 has 15 residues. V lost 2 bases to trimming and J lost 3 bases, with 14 bases between them. As DNA, the CDR3 is TGCGCCAGCAGCTTAGGGGGGCTGACATACACTGAAGCTTTCTTT. Its translation: CASSLGGLTYTEAFF.

This chain connects TRBV20-1 to TRBJ1-1, with D hard to call. Germline CDR1 DFQATT, CDR2 SNEGSKA (reference sequence). The V end lost 0 bases, the J end lost 2 bases, and 10 bases lay between the germline ends. The CDR3 spans 14 residues. The CDR3 DNA is TGCAGTGCTAGAGATGTGGCGAGAAACACTGAAGCTTTCTTT. Encoded protein: CSARDVARNTEAFF.

In this sample, this clonotype turned up a few times. The J gene is TRBJ1-6, the V gene TRBV4-1; 7 bases agree with TRBD1. Per the germline V gene, CDR1 is MGHRA and CDR2 is YSYEKL. After removal of 0 bases from V and 8 bases from J, the junction contained 4 bases not matched to a gene. This CDR3 spans 15 amino acids. The CDR3 reads CASSQEGQFYSPLHF. In DNA form, the CDR3 reads TGCGCCAGCAGCCAAGAGGGACAGTTCTATTCACCCCTCCACTTT.

The chain has TRBV7-9 and TRBJ1-2, with D uncertain. V lost 0 bases to trimming and J lost 8 bases, with 7 bases between them. This CDR3 has 12 amino acids. Germline V gene lookup returns CDR1 SEHNR and CDR2 FQNEAQ (reference sequence). CDR3 residues: CASSLAGRGYTF. DNA for the CDR3: TGTGCCAGCAGCTTAGCCGGCCGGGGCTACACCTTC.

This clonotype was detected only a few times. The junction shows a germline mismatch at one end, possibly a read error. This rearrangement joins TRBV12-3 or TRBV12-4 to TRBJ2-7; TRBD2 might be the D (6 bases). The CDR3 spans 12 residues. This CDR3 reads CASSFSNSGGSF. CDR3 DNA sequence: TGTGCCAGCAGTTTTTCGAATAGCGGAGGGAGCTTC.

This clonotype was seen more than once but under ten times. The chain recombines TRBV12-3 or TRBV12-4 with TRBJ2-7, with D perhaps matching TRBD1 (5 bases). The CDR3 is 17 amino acids. Trimming took off 3 bases at V and 3 bases at J, with 21 bases between the two ends. CDR3 protein: CASSFVFSGSNHYEQYF. CDR3 DNA sequence: TGTGCCAGCAGTTTCGTCTTCTCAGGGTCAAATCACTACGAGCAGTACTTC.

This clonotype has only a few counts. The rearrangement joins TRBV12-3 or TRBV12-4 to TRBJ1-5; D is perhaps TRBD1 (6 bases). The ends were cut back, 3 bases at V and 5 bases at J, with 11 bases in the middle. This CDR3 has 14 residues. CDR3 sequence (DNA): TGTGCCAGCAGTTTCGGCAGGGGCGATCAGCCCCAGCATTTT. Its protein product is CASSFGRGDQPQHF.

This clonotype was seen only a few times. The chain links TRBV4-2 to TRBJ1-6; 9 nucleotides line up with TRBD1. With 4 bases clipped from V and 11 bases from J, the junction kept 12 bases outside the gene matches. The CDR3 sequence is 16 residues long. The germline gives CDR1 LGHNA, CDR2 YNFKEQ. CDR3 protein: CASSRPGTGFVPPLHF. CDR3 nucleotide sequence: TGTGCCAGCAGCCGCCCGGGGACAGGGTTTGTTCCACCCCTCCACTTT.

The gene calls are TRBV19 and TRBJ1-5, with unresolved D. Germline V lookup: CDR1 LNHDA, CDR2 SQIVND (reference sequence). V was clipped by 4 bases and J by 5 bases, with 15 bases between them. This CDR3 is 15 amino acids long. CDR3 residues: CASSRRREVHQPQHF. The CDR3 DNA reads as TGTGCCAGTAGTAGGCGCAGAGAAGTCCATCAGCCCCAGCATTTT.

The V call is TRBV6-6, the J call TRBJ1-2; TRBD1 matches 7 bases. V trimming: 0 bases; J trimming: 5 bases; junction bases outside the gene matches: 3. CDR3 length equals 14 residues. In germline, CDR1 is MNHNY, CDR2 SVGAGI (reference sequence). CDR3 DNA: TGTGCCAGCAGTTACTCAGGACAGGTTTATGGCTACACCTTC. The encoded protein is CASSYSGQVYGYTF.

The chain is built from TRBV5-6 and TRBJ2-7, with TRBD2 identical over 8 bases. Per the germline V gene, CDR1 is SGHDT and CDR2 is YYEEEE. CDR3 size: 12 residues. V gave up 4 bases and J gave up 7 bases; unmatched junction bases: 4. CDR3 sequence (DNA): TGTGCCAGCAGCCGCGGGAGGTATGAGCAGTACTTC. Residues: CASSRGRYEQYF.

The CDR3 bases are TGCAGTGCCGGGACAGGGGGGTTCTACGAGCAGTACTTC. Protein product: CSAGTGGFYEQYF. The chain combines TRBV20-1 with TRBJ2-7; TRBD1 matches at 11 bases. Trimming removed 6 bases from V and 3 bases from J; junction bases left unmatched: 4. The CDR3 spans 13 residues. Germline CDR1 DFQATT, CDR2 SNEGSKA (reference sequence).